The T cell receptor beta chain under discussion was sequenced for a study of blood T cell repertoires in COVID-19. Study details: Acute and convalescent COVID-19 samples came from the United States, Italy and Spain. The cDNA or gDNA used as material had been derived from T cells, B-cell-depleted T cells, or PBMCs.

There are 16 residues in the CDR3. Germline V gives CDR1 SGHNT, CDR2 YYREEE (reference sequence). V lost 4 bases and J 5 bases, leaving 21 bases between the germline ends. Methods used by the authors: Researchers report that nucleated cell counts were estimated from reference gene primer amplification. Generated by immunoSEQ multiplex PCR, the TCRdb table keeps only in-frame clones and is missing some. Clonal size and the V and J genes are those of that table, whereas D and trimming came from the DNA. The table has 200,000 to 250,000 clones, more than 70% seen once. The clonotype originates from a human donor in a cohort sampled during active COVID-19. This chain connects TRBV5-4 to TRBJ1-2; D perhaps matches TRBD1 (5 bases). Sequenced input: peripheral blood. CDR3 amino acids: CASSRNLPGMGYGYTF. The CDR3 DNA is TGTGCCAGCAGCCGTAATCTCCCAGGGATGGGGTATGGCTACACCTTC. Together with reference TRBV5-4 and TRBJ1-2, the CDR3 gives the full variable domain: ETGVTQSPTHLIKTRGQQVTLRCSSQSGHNTVSWYQQALGQGPQFIFQYYREEENGRGNFPPRFSGLQFPNYSSELNVNALELDDSALYLCASSRNLPGMGYGYTFGSGTRLTVV.